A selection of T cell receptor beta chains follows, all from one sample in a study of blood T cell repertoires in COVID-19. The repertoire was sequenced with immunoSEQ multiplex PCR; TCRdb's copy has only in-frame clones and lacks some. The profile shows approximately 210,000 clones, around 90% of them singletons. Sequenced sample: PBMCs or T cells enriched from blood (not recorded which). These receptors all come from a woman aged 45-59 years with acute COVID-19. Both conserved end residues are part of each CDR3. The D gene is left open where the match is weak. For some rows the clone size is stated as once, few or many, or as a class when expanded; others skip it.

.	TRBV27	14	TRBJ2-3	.	CASSSGLSTDTQYF	TGTGCCAGCAGCTCCGGACTTAGCACAGATACGCAGTATTTT
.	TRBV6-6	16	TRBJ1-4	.	CASSYSHAGDNEKLFF	TGTGCCAGCAGTTACTCGCATGCGGGGGATAATGAAAAACTGTTTTTT
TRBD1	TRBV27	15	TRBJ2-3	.	CASSTPGQGTDTQYF	TGTGCCAGCAGTACTCCGGGACAGGGGACAGATACGCAGTATTTT
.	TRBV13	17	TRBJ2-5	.	CASSAGLRAGHQETQYF	TGTGCCAGCAGCGCCGGCTTGAGAGCGGGCCACCAAGAGACCCAGTACTTC
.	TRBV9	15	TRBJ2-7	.	CASSGTREGSYEQYF	TGTGCCAGCAGCGGGACAAGGGAAGGGTCCTACGAGCAGTACTTC
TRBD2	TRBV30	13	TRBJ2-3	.	CAGSSGGGDTQYF	TGTGCCGGCTCTAGCGGAGGAGGGGATACGCAGTATTTT
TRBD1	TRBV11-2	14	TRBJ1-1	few	CASSLVRQGSKAFF	TGTGCCAGCAGCTTGGTTAGACAGGGTAGCAAGGCTTTCTTT
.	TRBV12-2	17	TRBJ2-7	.	CASRLAGSRDFPYEQYF	TGTGCAAGTCGCTTAGCGGGAAGCCGGGACTTCCCCTACGAGCAGTACTTC
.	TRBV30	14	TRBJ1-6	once	CAWSPGLGNSPLHF	TGTGCCTGGAGTCCGGGACTTGGGAATTCACCCCTCCACTTT
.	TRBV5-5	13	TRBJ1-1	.	CASSFDWNTEAFF	TGTGCCAGCAGCTTTGACTGGAACACTGAAGCTTTCTTT
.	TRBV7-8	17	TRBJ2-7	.	CASSLIPGGLPTYEQYF	TGTGCCAGCAGCTTAATCCCAGGGGGGTTACCTACCTACGAGCAGTACTTC
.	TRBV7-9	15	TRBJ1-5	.	CASSLYATDNQPQHF	TGTGCCAGCAGCTTATATGCGACAGACAATCAGCCCCAGCATTTT
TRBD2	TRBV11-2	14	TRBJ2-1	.	CASSLLAGASEQFF	TGTGCCAGCAGCTTACTAGCGGGAGCCTCTGAGCAGTTCTTC
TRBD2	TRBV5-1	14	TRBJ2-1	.	CASSLAGGTNEQFF	TGCGCCAGCAGCTTGGCGGGAGGTACGAATGAGCAGTTCTTC
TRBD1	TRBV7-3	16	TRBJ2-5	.	CASSPQGGSGRGTQYF	TGTGCCAGCAGCCCGCAAGGGGGCTCCGGCCGAGGGACCCAGTACTTC
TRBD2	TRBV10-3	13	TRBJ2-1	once	CAIDSGRINEQFF	TGTGCCATCGATAGCGGGAGAATTAATGAGCAGTTCTTC
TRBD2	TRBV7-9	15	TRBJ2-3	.	CASSLELAGANTQYF	TGTGCCAGCAGCTTAGAGCTAGCGGGAGCGAATACGCAGTATTTT
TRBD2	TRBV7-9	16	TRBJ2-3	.	CASSRTSGSIADTQYF	TGTGCCAGCAGCAGGACTAGCGGGAGTATCGCAGATACGCAGTATTTT
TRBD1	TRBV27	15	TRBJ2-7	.	CASSLLDRGLDEQYF	TGTGCCAGCAGTTTATTGGACAGGGGCTTAGACGAGCAGTACTTC
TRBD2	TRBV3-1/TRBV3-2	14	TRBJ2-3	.	CASSQATSPDTQYF	TGTGCCAGCAGCCAAGCGACTAGCCCAGATACGCAGTATTTT
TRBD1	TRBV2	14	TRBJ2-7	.	CASSEVGQGFEQYF	TGTGCCAGCAGTGAAGTGGGACAGGGTTTCGAGCAGTACTTC
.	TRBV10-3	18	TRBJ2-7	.	CAISANPGYSEKPYEQYF	TGTGCCATCAGTGCAAACCCGGGATACAGCGAAAAGCCCTACGAGCAGTACTTC
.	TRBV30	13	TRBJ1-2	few	CACTKAGLYGYTF	TGTGCCTGCACCAAGGCAGGGCTCTATGGCTACACCTTC
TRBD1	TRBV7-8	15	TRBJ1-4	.	CASSLKGAGGEKLFF	TGTGCCAGCAGCTTAAAGGGTGCAGGGGGTGAAAAACTGTTTTTT
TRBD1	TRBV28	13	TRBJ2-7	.	CASSLYRGYEQYF	TGTGCCAGCAGTTTATACAGGGGCTACGAGCAGTACTTC
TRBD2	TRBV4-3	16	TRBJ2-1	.	CASSRSGTTNYNEQFF	TGCGCCAGCAGCCGCTCCGGGACTACCAACTACAATGAGCAGTTCTTC
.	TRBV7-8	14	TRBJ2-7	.	CASSHGGSSYEQYF	TGTGCCAGCAGCCATGGAGGGAGCTCCTACGAGCAGTACTTC
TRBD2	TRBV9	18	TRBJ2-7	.	CASSVYGVTSGRNDEQYF	TGTGCCAGCAGCGTATACGGGGTGACTAGCGGAAGAAACGACGAGCAGTACTTC
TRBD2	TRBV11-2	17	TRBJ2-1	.	CASSSLLGLAGPQKQFF	TGTGCCAGCAGCTCGCTCCTGGGACTAGCGGGTCCTCAAAAGCAGTTCTTC
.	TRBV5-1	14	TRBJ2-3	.	CASSLSRFPDTQYF	TGCGCCAGCAGCTTGAGCAGGTTCCCAGATACGCAGTATTTT
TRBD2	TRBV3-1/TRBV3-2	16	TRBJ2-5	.	CASSQDVSGSGETQYF	TGTGCCAGCAGCCAAGATGTGAGCGGGAGTGGAGAGACCCAGTACTTC
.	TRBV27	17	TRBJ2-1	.	CASSLRLTTSSYNEQFF	TGTGCCAGCAGTTTACGGCTAACTACGAGCTCCTACAATGAGCAGTTCTTC
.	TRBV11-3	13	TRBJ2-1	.	CASSLIQGNEQFF	TGTGCCAGCAGCTTAATCCAGGGCAATGAGCAGTTCTTC
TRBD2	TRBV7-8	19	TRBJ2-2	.	CASSPGQVTASGTEGELFF	TGTGCCAGCAGCCCCGGACAGGTCACGGCTAGCGGGACGGAAGGGGAGCTGTTTTTT
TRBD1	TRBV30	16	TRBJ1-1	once	CAWSVRLSGQSTEAFF	TGTGCCTGGAGTGTACGCTTATCGGGACAGAGTACTGAAGCTTTCTTT
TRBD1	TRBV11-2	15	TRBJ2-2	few	CASGDGTGFAGELFF	TGTGCCAGTGGGGACGGGACAGGTTTTGCCGGGGAGCTGTTTTTT
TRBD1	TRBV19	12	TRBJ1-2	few	CASRQGVYGYTF	TGTGCCAGCAGACAGGGCGTCTATGGCTACACCTTC
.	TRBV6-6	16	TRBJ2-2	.	CAGKRGSGTNTGELFF	TGTGCGGGCAAACGAGGAAGCGGAACGAACACCGGGGAGCTGTTTTTT
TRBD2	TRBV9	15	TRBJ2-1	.	CASSVVGSGRPEQFF	TGTGCCAGCAGCGTAGTAGGTAGCGGGAGGCCTGAGCAGTTCTTC
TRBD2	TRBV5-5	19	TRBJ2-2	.	CASSLGRTSGSLDTGELFF	TGTGCCAGCAGCTTAGGTCGGACTAGCGGGAGTCTGGACACCGGGGAGCTGTTTTTT
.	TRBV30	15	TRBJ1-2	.	CAWSVPLAGNYGYTF	TGTGCCTGGAGTGTACCCCTCGCAGGGAACTATGGCTACACCTTC
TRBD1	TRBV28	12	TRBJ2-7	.	CASRQTGYEQYF	TGTGCCAGCAGACAGACAGGGTACGAGCAGTACTTC
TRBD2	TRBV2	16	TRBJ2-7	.	CASKGLAGGVSHEQYF	TGTGCCAGCAAAGGACTAGCGGGAGGGGTCAGCCACGAGCAGTACTTC
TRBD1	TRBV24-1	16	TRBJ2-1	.	CATSDSGGLEYNEQFF	TGTGCCACCAGTGACTCAGGGGGCCTAGAATACAATGAGCAGTTCTTC
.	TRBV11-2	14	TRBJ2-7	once	CASSFGSRAYEQYF	TGTGCCAGCAGCTTCGGGAGTAGGGCCTACGAGCAGTACTTC
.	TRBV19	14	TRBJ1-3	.	CASSEDNFRNTIYF	TGTGCCAGTAGTGAAGACAATTTCCGAAACACCATATATTTT
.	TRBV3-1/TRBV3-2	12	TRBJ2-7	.	CASSHSGYEQYF	TGTGCCAGCAGCCATAGCGGCTACGAGCAGTACTTC
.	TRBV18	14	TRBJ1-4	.	CASSPQGANEKLFF	TGTGCCAGCTCACCACAGGGGGCTAATGAAAAACTGTTTTTT
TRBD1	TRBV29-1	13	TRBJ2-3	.	CSGTGDSTDTQYF	TGCAGCGGAACAGGGGATAGCACAGATACGCAGTATTTT
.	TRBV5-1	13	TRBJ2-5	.	CASSLDSQETQYF	TGCGCCAGCAGCTTGGACAGCCAAGAGACCCAGTACTTC
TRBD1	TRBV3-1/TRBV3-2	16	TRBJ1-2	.	CASSLGQGTTGYGYTF	TGTGCCAGCAGCTTAGGACAGGGGACGACGGGATATGGCTACACCTTC
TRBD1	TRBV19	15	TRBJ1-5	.	CASSYWAGGNQPQHF	TGTGCCAGTAGTTACTGGGCAGGGGGGAATCAGCCCCAGCATTTT
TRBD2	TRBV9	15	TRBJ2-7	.	CASSSTSGVSYEQYF	TGTGCCAGCAGCTCGACTAGCGGGGTTTCCTACGAGCAGTACTTC
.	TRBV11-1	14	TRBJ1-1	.	CASSLAGGYTEAFF	TGTGCCAGCAGCTTAGCGGGGGGGTACACTGAAGCTTTCTTT
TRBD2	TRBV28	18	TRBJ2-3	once	CASSWLLAGGAGADTQYF	TGTGCCAGCAGTTGGCTGCTAGCGGGAGGGGCGGGAGCAGATACGCAGTATTTT